A selection of T cell receptor beta chains follows, all from one sample in a study of T cell repertoires in cytomegalovirus infection. TCRdb re-called the reads through MiXCR, storing one row per CDR3 protein. The top ten hold around 95% of the sample, which has tens of thousands of distinct CDR3 sequences, around 43% seen once. Which antigens these TCRs recognize remains unknown. The sequencing here drew on CD8+ T cells from cultured PBMCs, taken from culture after CMV antigen stimulation. The receptors were sampled from a human donor in good health (CMV status not recorded). Some clones in this sample may be carry-over from other donors' samples. Each CDR3 is given with its conserved first and last residue. The D gene is left open where the match is weak. The listing skips clone size in some rows; elsewhere it reads once, few, many or a size class.

size	V	J	D	DNA	CDR3
once	TRBV5-1	TRBJ2-3	TRBD2	TGCGCCAGCAGCACACCCGAGGCTAGCGGGAGGTTCACAGATACGCAGTATTTT	CASSTPEASGRFTDTQYF
-	TRBV6-6	TRBJ1-2	TRBD1	TGTGCCAGCACAAGACAGGGACCCCTGGATGGCTACACCTTC	CASTRQGPLDGYTF
-	TRBV10-2	TRBJ1-5	-	TGCGCCAGCAGATCGGACATCAGCAATCAGCCCCAGCATTTT	CASRSDISNQPQHF
few	TRBV7-9	TRBJ1-1	-	TGTGCCAGCAGCCGGGCCACTGAAGCTTTCTTT	CASSRATEAFF
-	TRBV7-1	TRBJ1-6	-	TGTGCCAGCAGTAACAGCTCCTATAATTCACCCCTCCACTTT	CASSNSSYNSPLHF
-	TRBV6-6	TRBJ2-7	-	TGTGCCGGCAGTTACGCAGGGGCCTCCTACGAGCAGTACTTC	CAGSYAGASYEQYF
once	TRBV5-4	TRBJ1-5	TRBD1	TGTGCCAGCAGCTCGGGACAGGGGGACAATCAGCCCCAGCATTTT	CASSSGQGDNQPQHF
few	TRBV27	TRBJ2-1	TRBD2	TGTGCCAGCAACTCACTAGCGGGAGGGTACAATGAGCAGTTCTTC	CASNSLAGGYNEQFF
few	TRBV7-8	TRBJ2-5	TRBD1	TGTGCCAGCAGCAATCGGGACAGCGCCGGAGAGACCCAGTACTTC	CASSNRDSAGETQYF
-	TRBV7-9	TRBJ2-6	-	TGTGCCAGCAGCACCGGGTGGACAGAAACTGGGGCCAACGTCCTGACTTTC	CASSTGWTETGANVLTF
-	TRBV20-1	TRBJ2-1	TRBD2	TGCAGTGCTAGACCTAGCGGGGGGCTACCCTACAATGAGCAGTTCTTC	CSARPSGGLPYNEQFF
medium-sized	TRBV20-1	TRBJ2-6	-	TGCAGTGCTAGTAACCAGGGAGTCCATTTCTCTGGGGCCAACGTCCTGACTTTC	CSASNQGVHFSGANVLTF
-	TRBV6-1	TRBJ2-4	TRBD2	TGTGCCAGCAGTGAAGGGCTAGCGGGAGGAACTCAAGCCAAAAACATTCAGTACTTC	CASSEGLAGGTQAKNIQYF
-	TRBV30	TRBJ2-2	-	TGTGCTCAACGGAACACCGGGGAGCTGTTTTTT	CAQRNTGELFF
-	TRBV9	TRBJ1-1	TRBD1	TGTGCCAGCAGCGGCGGGACAGGGAACACTGAAGCTTTCTTT	CASSGGTGNTEAFF
-	TRBV12-3/TRBV12-4	TRBJ1-3	-	TGTGCCAGCAGCCCCGGACACCTCTCTGGAAACACCATATATTTT	CASSPGHLSGNTIYF
many	TRBV3-1	TRBJ2-6	-	TGTGCCAGCAGCCAAGATGAAAACGTCCTGACTTTC	CASSQDENVLTF
few	TRBV4-3	TRBJ1-6	-	TGCGCCAGCAGCCCAGCCCGTAATGGGAATTCACCCCTCCACTTT	CASSPARNGNSPLHF
few	TRBV7-9	TRBJ1-2	-	TGTGCCAGCAGCTTAAGCAGGGTGGACTATGGCTACACCTTC	CASSLSRVDYGYTF
-	TRBV11-3	TRBJ2-3	-	TGTGCCAGCACCTGGCGGGGTACAATCACAGATACGCAGTATTTT	CASTWRGTITDTQYF
-	TRBV12-3/TRBV12-4	TRBJ2-2	TRBD1	TGTGCCAGCAGGCCTGGGACAGGGGGCAACACCGGGGAGCTGTTTTTT	CASRPGTGGNTGELFF
few	TRBV4-2	TRBJ1-5	-	TGTGCCAGCAGCCAAGATCAGGGGATCCAGCCCCAGCATTTT	CASSQDQGIQPQHF
-	TRBV4-1	TRBJ1-1	TRBD1	TGCGCCAGCAGCCAAGAAACCCCAGGGACAGGGAACACTGAAGCTTTCTTT	CASSQETPGTGNTEAFF
-	TRBV12-3/TRBV12-4	TRBJ2-4	-	TGTGCCAGCAGTTTACAGGGAGCCAAAAACATTCAGTACTTC	CASSLQGAKNIQYF
-	TRBV5-6	TRBJ2-7	-	TGTGCCAGCAGCTGGGGGGCCTACGAGCAGTACTTC	CASSWGAYEQYF
few	TRBV11-2	TRBJ1-4	TRBD1	TGTGCCAGCAGCTCTGCGGACAGGGGGAATGAAAAACTGTTTTTT	CASSSADRGNEKLFF
once	TRBV6-2/TRBV6-3	TRBJ1-1	-	TGTGCCAGCAGTTACGGATCGAACACTGAAGCTTTCTTT	CASSYGSNTEAFF
few	TRBV7-2	TRBJ1-5	-	TGTGCCAGCAGCCTGATAGGTCAGCCCCAGCATTTT	CASSLIGQPQHF
many	TRBV7-8	TRBJ2-7	TRBD2	TGTGCCAGCAGCTTAGCCGGGGGACTAGCCTACGAGCAGTACTTC	CASSLAGGLAYEQYF
-	TRBV24-1	TRBJ2-5	-	TGTGCCACCAGTGATTGGGACCGGACCCAAGAGACCCAGTACTTC	CATSDWDRTQETQYF
many	TRBV3-1	TRBJ2-3	TRBD1	TGTGCCAGCAGCCAAGACCCCGGGACAGGGTCCCGCCCAGATACGCAGTATTTT	CASSQDPGTGSRPDTQYF
-	TRBV6-6	TRBJ2-2	-	TGTGCCAGCAGTGCATACTTGAACACCGGGGAGCTGTTTTTT	CASSAYLNTGELFF
-	TRBV4-2	TRBJ1-1	-	TGTGCCAGCAGCCAAGGGTATGGGGAAAACACTGAAGCTTTCTTT	CASSQGYGENTEAFF
-	TRBV15	TRBJ2-3	-	TGTGCCACCAGTTCCGGGACTGGAGTCACAGATACGCAGTATTTT	CATSSGTGVTDTQYF
few	TRBV11-3	TRBJ2-7	TRBD2	TGTGCCAGCAGCTCCGGGACTACCTACGAGCAGTACTTC	CASSSGTTYEQYF
-	TRBV20-1	TRBJ2-2	TRBD2	TGCAGTGCTAGAGATCTAGGGGCTAGCGGGACTAACACCGGGGAACTGTTTTTT	CSARDLGASGTNTGELFF
few	TRBV7-2	TRBJ1-3	-	TGTGCCAGCAGCTTAGAGGGCGGCTCTGGAAACACCATATATTTT	CASSLEGGSGNTIYF
once	TRBV19	TRBJ1-1	-	TGTGCCAGTAGTATATCAAGGGAGGGAACTGAAGCTTTCTTT	CASSISREGTEAFF
-	TRBV12-3/TRBV12-4	TRBJ1-1	-	TGTGCCAGCAGTTTCGGCACTGAAGCTTTCTTT	CASSFGTEAFF
few	TRBV12-3/TRBV12-4	TRBJ2-5	-	TGTGCCAGCAGTTTAGTTGGTCAGGGACAAGAGACCCAGTACTTC	CASSLVGQGQETQYF
few	TRBV11-3	TRBJ1-2	-	TGTGCCAGCGGCCAGGGAAGAATTGATGGCTACACCTTC	CASGQGRIDGYTF
-	TRBV10-1	TRBJ2-4	TRBD2	TGCGCCAGCAGTGGGGAGGCTAGCGGGAGTATTCTGGCCAAAAACATTCAGTACTTC	CASSGEASGSILAKNIQYF
-	TRBV19	TRBJ1-1	-	TGTGCCAGTAGTACCAATACTGGCACTGAAGCTTTCTTT	CASSTNTGTEAFF
many	TRBV7-2	TRBJ1-4	TRBD1	TGTGCCAGCAGCCATCGTCAGGGGGGTATCAGTGAACTGTTTTTT	CASSHRQGGISELFF
-	TRBV27	TRBJ2-3	TRBD2	TGTGCCAGCAGTTTAAACCCCACGCCGAGCGGGGGCACAGATACGCAGTATTTT	CASSLNPTPSGGTDTQYF
-	TRBV27	TRBJ2-1	TRBD1	TGTGCCAGCAGTTTCGCCCTCTTTACAGGGGACTACAATGAGCAGTTCTTC	CASSFALFTGDYNEQFF
few	TRBV5-6	TRBJ2-2	-	TGTGCCAGCAGCTCGGGACAAAACACCGGGGAGCTGTTTTTT	CASSSGQNTGELFF
-	TRBV18	TRBJ1-1	TRBD1	TGTGCCAGCTCACCATTACCAGTGTATGGGACAGCGAACACTGAAGCTTTCTTT	CASSPLPVYGTANTEAFF
-	TRBV7-2	TRBJ2-3	TRBD2	TGTGCCAGCAGCCTAAGCGGGGGAGTCACAGATACGCAGTATTTT	CASSLSGGVTDTQYF
-	TRBV6-2/TRBV6-3	TRBJ2-2	TRBD1	TGTGCCAGCAGTTCCCACCCGGGACAGGGGGCCGGCGGGGAGCTGTTTTTT	CASSSHPGQGAGGELFF
-	TRBV28	TRBJ1-1	-	TGTGCCAGCTTACCCCTGCAGTCTATGAACACTGAAGCTTTCTTT	CASLPLQSMNTEAFF
few	TRBV7-2	TRBJ1-3	TRBD1	TGTGCCAGCAGCCGCGACAGGGGAATGGGAAACACCATATATTTT	CASSRDRGMGNTIYF
-	TRBV5-6	TRBJ2-7	TRBD1	TGTGCCAGCAGCTGGTGCCCGGGACAGTATGCCTCCTACGAGCAGTACTTC	CASSWCPGQYASYEQYF